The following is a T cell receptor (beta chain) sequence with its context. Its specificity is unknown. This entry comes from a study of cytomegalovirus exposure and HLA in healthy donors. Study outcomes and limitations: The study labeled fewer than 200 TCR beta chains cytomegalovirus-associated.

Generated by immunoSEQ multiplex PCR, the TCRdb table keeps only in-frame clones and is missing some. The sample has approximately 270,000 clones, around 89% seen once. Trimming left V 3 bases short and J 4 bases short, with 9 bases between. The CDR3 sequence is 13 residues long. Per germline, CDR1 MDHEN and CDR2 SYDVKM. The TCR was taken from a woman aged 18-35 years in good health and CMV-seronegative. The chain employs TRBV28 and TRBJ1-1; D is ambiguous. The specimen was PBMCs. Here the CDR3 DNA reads TGTGCCAGCAGTTTGGCGGGGTTCACTGAAGCTTTCTTT. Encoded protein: CASSLAGFTEAFF.